This is a list of T cell receptor beta chains from one sample in a study of cytomegalovirus exposure and HLA in healthy donors. Repertoires were generated with immunoSEQ multiplex PCR, while TCRdb's copy carries only in-frame clones and drops some. In the table there are some 90,000 clones, less than 80% of which are singletons. The sequencing sample was made of PBMCs. The source of these receptors is a woman aged 40 to 49 in good health and CMV-seronegative. CDR3s include the opening cysteine and the closing phenylalanine or tryptophan. The D gene is left open where the match is weak. Clone size is given for some rows only: seen once, a few or many times, or a class if the clone is expanded.

TGTGCCAGCAGTGAAGCGGGGGGAGGGTCGAGCACCGGGGAGCTGTTTTTT	CASSEAGGGSSTGELFF	TRBD2	TRBJ2-2	NA	TRBV2
TGTGCCAGCAGCGTCCGAGACATTAGCAATCAGCCCCAGCATTTT	CASSVRDISNQPQHF	NA	TRBJ1-5	NA	TRBV5-5
TGCAGCGTTGAAGATGTTAGCGGGAGAGGGAAGACGCAGTATTTT	CSVEDVSGRGKTQYF	TRBD2	TRBJ2-3	NA	TRBV29-1
TGTGCCAGCAGTCACCTAACCGCGTCCTACAATGAGCAGTTCTTC	CASSHLTASYNEQFF	NA	TRBJ2-1	NA	TRBV6-1
TGCGCCAGCAGCTTCTCGGGGGACTACAATGAGCAGTTCTTC	CASSFSGDYNEQFF	NA	TRBJ2-1	NA	TRBV5-1
TGTGCCAGCAGTTTCGGTAGACTGTTAAATGAAAAACTGTTTTTT	CASSFGRLLNEKLFF	NA	TRBJ1-4	NA	TRBV28
TGTGCCAGTAGTTTATCCGGGACAGGCCTTACCTACAATGAGCAGTTCTTC	CASSLSGTGLTYNEQFF	TRBD1	TRBJ2-1	NA	TRBV19
TGTGCCAGCAGTTCAGGGAACAGTGAAAAACTGTTTTTT	CASSSGNSEKLFF	NA	TRBJ1-4	NA	TRBV28
TGCAGCGTCCGGGACAACTCCTACGAGCAGTACTTC	CSVRDNSYEQYF	NA	TRBJ2-7	once	TRBV29-1
TGTGCCAGCAGTGACTCAGGGGCCAACAATGAGCAGTTCTTC	CASSDSGANNEQFF	NA	TRBJ2-1	NA	TRBV6-4
TGTGCCAGCAGCGCCGGGACTCTGTCCTACAATGAGCAGTTCTTC	CASSAGTLSYNEQFF	NA	TRBJ2-1	NA	TRBV9
TGCGCCAGCAGCAAACTAGCGGGACGACCCGCGGATGATGAGCAGTACTTC	CASSKLAGRPADDEQYF	TRBD2	TRBJ2-5	NA	TRBV5-1
TGTGCCAGCAGTTTATTATCGGTGAACACTGAAGCTTTCTTT	CASSLLSVNTEAFF	NA	TRBJ1-1	NA	TRBV28
TGTGCCAGCAGTTCGGACTGGTCCGGGGAGCAGTACTTC	CASSSDWSGEQYF	NA	TRBJ2-7	NA	TRBV6-5
TGTGCCACAATAGCGTTGGGGGGGCTGAGCAATCAGCCCCAGCATTTT	CATIALGGLSNQPQHF	NA	TRBJ1-5	NA	TRBV19
TGTGCCAGCAGTCTGGACAGGGGAGGACAGCCCCAGCATTTT	CASSLDRGGQPQHF	TRBD1	TRBJ1-5	NA	TRBV27
TGTGCCAGCAGCCAAGCCTGGGGGCTAGAGACCCAGTACTTC	CASSQAWGLETQYF	NA	TRBJ2-5	NA	TRBV14
TGTGCCAGCAGTTTAGGCTTCGGGGGGATGGACGAGCAGTACTTC	CASSLGFGGMDEQYF	TRBD2	TRBJ2-7	once	TRBV27
TGTGCCAGCAGGCCCCCGGGACAGGGGAACACTGAAGCTTTCTTT	CASRPPGQGNTEAFF	TRBD1	TRBJ1-1	NA	TRBV25-1
TGTGCCAGCAGTCTAGGACAGTCCCCGAACTATGGCTACACCTTC	CASSLGQSPNYGYTF	NA	TRBJ1-2	few	TRBV5-4
TGTGCCTGGAGTGTACAGCGGCTGACTAATGAAAAACTGTTTTTT	CAWSVQRLTNEKLFF	NA	TRBJ1-4	many	TRBV30
TGTGCCAGCAGTGCCTCAGGGTCCCACGAGCAGTACTTC	CASSASGSHEQYF	NA	TRBJ2-7	NA	TRBV6-1
TGCAGCGTCATAAGGCTCAGGGGGCGCGACTATGGCTACACCTTC	CSVIRLRGRDYGYTF	TRBD1	TRBJ1-2	NA	TRBV29-1
TGCAGCGTTGAATCGCCCACAGGGGGCAGTGGTGGTTTT	CSVESPTGGSGGF	TRBD1	TRBJ2-3	NA	TRBV29-1